This entry is about one TCR beta chain. The sample originates from a study of blood T cell repertoires in COVID-19. The overall study: Samples of COVID-19 (acute and convalescent) were obtained from the United States, Italy and Spain. From T cells, B-cell-depleted T cells, or PBMCs came the material, which was cDNA or gDNA.

TCRdb's table, derived via immunoSEQ multiplex PCR, lists solely in-frame clones and lacks some. The table shows tens of thousands of clones, with about nine tenths occurring only once. The clonotype was recovered from a woman older than 75 with acute or convalescent COVID-19. Sequenced sample: peripheral blood.

The CDR3 coding sequence is TGTGCCAGTAGTGCGAGCGAGTACGAGCAGTACTTC. This codes for CASSASEYEQYF. The chain is built from TRBV19 and TRBJ2-7; D not certain. Germline V gene sequence: CDR1 LNHDA, CDR2 SQIVND (reference sequence). V was trimmed by 5 bases and J by 4 bases, leaving 9 bases between them. This CDR3 comprises 12 residues.